This passage covers 17 T cell receptor beta chains from one sample sequenced in a study of CD8 T cells in ankylosing spondylitis (dated by TCRdb to 2016 to 2017). Results and caveats for the whole study, not just this receptor: Blood from ankylosing spondylitis patients appeared to be characterized by a TCR beta motif composed of about eight highly homologous amino acid variants.

Library preparation used 5' RACE. Sequencing was performed on an Illumina HiSeq 2500. TCRdb trimmed the raw reads at Q25, called clones with MiXCR and kept productive beta chains. When rows share a CDR3 protein, they turn into one entry using the most common DNA and genes. Within this sample are roughly 440,000 distinct CDR3 sequences, with about 15% of them counted one time only. The top ten clones comprise approximately 1% of the sample. No antigen has been identified for these receptors. Material for sequencing was blood, either unsorted or a sorted T cell fraction (not recorded which). These receptors all stem from a male donor with ankylosing spondylitis.

This clonotype turned up a few times. V usage is TRBV28 and J usage is TRBJ1-1; D gene uncertain. This CDR3 has 13 amino acids. Germline CDR1 is MDHEN and CDR2 is SYDVKM. V lost 2 bases and J lost 1, with 5 bases in between. CDR3 sequence: CASSLPGNTEAFF. DNA of the CDR3: TGTGCCAGCAGTTTACCCGGGAACACTGAAGCTTTCTTT. Full variable domain (remainder filled in from reference TRBV28 and TRBJ1-1): DVKVTQSSRYLVKRTGEKVFLECVQDMDHENMFWYRQDPGLGLRLIYFSYDVKMKEKGDIPEGYSVSREKKERFSLILESASTNQTSMYLCASSLPGNTEAFFGQGTRLTVV.

This chain links TRBV6-6 with TRBJ1-2; no clear D. V shed 5 bases and J shed 3 bases, with 10 bases lying between them. From germline, CDR1 is MNHNY and CDR2 SVGAGI (reference sequence). This CDR3 is 13 amino acids long. The CDR3, as DNA: TGTGCCAGCAGTCCGGACCAAGACTATGGCTACACCTTC. Translated: CASSPDQDYGYTF.

The chain carries TRBV4-3 and TRBJ2-7; 12 bases agree with TRBD2. The CDR3 contains 16 residues. V gave up 0 bases and J gave up 6 bases; unmatched junction bases: 6. Germline CDR1 reads LGHNA; CDR2 reads YSLEER. CDR3 loop: CASSQDQGLAGFEQYF. In DNA form, the CDR3 reads TGCGCCAGCAGCCAAGATCAAGGACTAGCGGGATTCGAGCAGTACTTC.

There are a few counts of this clonotype. This rearrangement joins TRBV7-2 to TRBJ2-3; 9 bases line up with TRBD2. CDR1 SGHTA and CDR2 FQGNSA come from the germline V gene. This CDR3 has 17 residues. Unmatched junction bases numbered 9, after V lost 5 bases and J lost 0 bases. DNA of the CDR3: TGTGCCAGCAGCCTCCATGGGGCGGGGGGGAGCACAGATACGCAGTATTTT. This codes for CASSLHGAGGSTDTQYF.

This clonotype was recorded many times. The CDR3 bases are TGTGCCAGCAGTTTTTCAGGGACTGAAGCTTTCTTT. This codes for CASSFSGTEAFF. The genes are TRBV12-3 or TRBV12-4 and TRBJ1-1; a possible D gene is TRBD1 (5 bases). The V end was cut by 3 bases, the J end by 5 bases, with 7 bases between. There are 12 residues in the CDR3.

The J gene is TRBJ1-5, the V gene TRBV6-1, with TRBD1 as a possible D gene (5 bases). This CDR3 has 13 amino acids. Germline V lookup: CDR1 MNHNS, CDR2 SASEGT. V lost 2 bases, J lost 6 bases, and 8 bases lay in between. The CDR3 is CASSETGSQPQHF. In DNA form, the CDR3 reads TGTGCCAGCAGTGAAACAGGTTCTCAGCCCCAGCATTTT.

This clonotype was counted many times. This chain uses TRBV6-2 or TRBV6-3 with TRBJ2-1; 7 bases map to TRBD1. The CDR3 contains 16 residues. CDR1 is MNHEY and CDR2 is SVGEGT in the germline V gene. With 7 bases clipped from V and 9 bases from J, the junction kept 18 bases outside the gene matches. The CDR3 DNA reads as TGTGCCAGCATTGGCAGGGGGTTGAAGGCACGTGGTGAGCAGTTCTTC. It yields the protein CASIGRGLKARGEQFF.

This chain joins TRBV7-2 and TRBJ2-7; D is perhaps TRBD1 (5 bases). V dropped 0 bases and J dropped 0 bases, with 9 bases sitting between them. The CDR3 runs 15 residues. CDR1 SGHTA and CDR2 FQGNSA come from the germline V gene. In nucleotides, the CDR3 is TGTGCCAGCAGCTTAGCCGACAGCTTCTCCTACGAGCAGTACTTC. It is translated as CASSLADSFSYEQYF.

A few counts support this clonotype. The chain combines TRBV12-5 with TRBJ2-1; 7 bases are shared with TRBD2. This CDR3 has 13 residues. CDR1 and CDR2 from the germline V gene are LGHNT and FRNRAP. J was trimmed by 12 bases and V by 1 base; bases with no gene match: 6. CDR3 amino acids: CASGLAPTSAQFF. For the CDR3, the DNA is TGTGCTAGTGGTTTGGCCCCCACTAGCGCGCAGTTCTTC.

In its sample, this clonotype was seen a few times. The rearrangement links TRBV10-3 to TRBJ2-1; no firm D call. The CDR3 consists of 14 residues. Trimming pared 2 bases from V and 5 bases from J, leaving 10 bases between. CDR1 is ENHRY and CDR2 is SYGVKD in the germline V gene. CDR3 protein: CAISEHGSHNEQFF. In DNA form, the CDR3 reads TGTGCCATCAGTGAGCACGGTTCCCACAATGAGCAGTTCTTC.

V and J are TRBV20-1 and TRBJ2-5, with 8 bases identical to TRBD1. The CDR3 has 14 amino acids. V shed 6 bases, J shed 2 bases, and the junction held 8 bases outside the gene matches. Per germline, CDR1 DFQATT and CDR2 SNEGSKA (reference sequence). Here the CDR3 DNA reads TGCAGTGCCCATTGGTGGGACAGGCAAGAGACCCAGTACTTC. Translation: CSAHWWDRQETQYF.

The table lists this clonotype with many counts. The chain joins TRBV7-9 to TRBJ1-2; D is uncertain. Trimming stripped 0 bases from V and 8 bases from J, with 13 bases between. Germline CDR1 and CDR2: SEHNR and FQNEAQ (reference sequence). The CDR3 length is 14 residues. Written as DNA, the CDR3 is TGTGCCAGCAGCTTAGCCCGACTCGAGAGGGGCTACACCTTC. Encoded protein: CASSLARLERGYTF.

This chain uses TRBV20-1 with TRBJ1-6; D ambiguous. V lost 8 bases and J 1 base, leaving 6 bases between the germline ends. The CDR3 is 12 residues long. CDR1 DFQATT and CDR2 SNEGSKA come from the germline V gene (reference sequence). The CDR3 DNA reads TGCAGTACCAAGTCCTATAATTCACCCCTCCACTTT. It translates to CSTKSYNSPLHF.

This clonotype was seen a few times. V is TRBV2 and J is TRBJ2-7; D is unclear. Trimming removed 3 bases from V and 1 base from J, with 10 bases in between. There are 14 residues in the CDR3. In germline, CDR1 is SNHLY, CDR2 FYNNEI. CDR3 sequence (DNA): TGTGCCAGCAGTGAGGATCCAGTATCCTACGAGCAGTACTTC. It specifies CASSEDPVSYEQYF. Filled out from reference TRBV2 and TRBJ2-7, the complete variable domain reads EPEVTQTPSHQVTQMGQEVILRCVPISNHLYFYWYRQILGQKVEFLVSFYNNEISEKSEIFDDQFSVERPDGSNFTLKIRSTKLEDSAMYFCASSEDPVSYEQYFGPGTRLTVT.

The V call is TRBV6-2 or TRBV6-3, the J call TRBJ2-7, with D possibly matching TRBD1 (6 bases). CDR3 length: 12 residues. The ends were cut back, 6 bases at V and 6 bases at J, with 12 bases in the middle. Germline V lookup: CDR1 MNHEY, CDR2 SVGEGT. CDR3 in amino acids: CASSGRGGEQYF. CDR3 nucleotide sequence: TGTGCCAGCAGCGGCAGGGGCGGCGAGCAGTACTTC.

The chain couples TRBV11-3 to TRBJ2-5; 8 positions agree with TRBD1. The J segment lost 5 bases and the V segment lost 1 base, leaving 9 bases of the junction unmatched. Germline V gene data show CDR1 as SGHNT and CDR2 as YENEEA. The CDR3 sequence is 16 residues long. CDR3 coding DNA: TGTGCCAGCAGCTTAGTAGGGACAGGAGGCGGGGAGACCCAGTACTTC. Residues: CASSLVGTGGGETQYF.

In this sample, this clonotype turned up many times. V and J are TRBV12-3 or TRBV12-4 and TRBJ2-3; tentatively, D is TRBD2 (5 bases). Trimming removed 3 bases at V and 5 bases at J, with 15 bases between. The length of the CDR3 is 15 residues. The chain's CDR3 is CASSFGGKAGDTQYF. CDR3 sequence (DNA): TGTGCCAGCAGTTTTGGTGGGAAGGCGGGAGATACGCAGTATTTT.